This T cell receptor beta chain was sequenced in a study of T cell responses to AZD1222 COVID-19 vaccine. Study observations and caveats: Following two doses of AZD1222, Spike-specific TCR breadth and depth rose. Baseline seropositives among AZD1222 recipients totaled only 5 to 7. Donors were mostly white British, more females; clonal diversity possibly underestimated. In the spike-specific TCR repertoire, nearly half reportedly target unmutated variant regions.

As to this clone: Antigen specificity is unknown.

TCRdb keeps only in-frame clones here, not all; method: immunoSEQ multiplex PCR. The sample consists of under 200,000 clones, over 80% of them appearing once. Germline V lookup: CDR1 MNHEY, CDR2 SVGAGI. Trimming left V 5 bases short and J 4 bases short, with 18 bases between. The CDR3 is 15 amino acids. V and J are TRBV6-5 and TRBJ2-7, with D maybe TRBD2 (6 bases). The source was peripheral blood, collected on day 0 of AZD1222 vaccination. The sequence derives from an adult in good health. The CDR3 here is CASSPASGLLYEQYF. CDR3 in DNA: TGTGCCAGCAGTCCAGCCTCGGGACTCCTTTACGAGCAGTACTTC.